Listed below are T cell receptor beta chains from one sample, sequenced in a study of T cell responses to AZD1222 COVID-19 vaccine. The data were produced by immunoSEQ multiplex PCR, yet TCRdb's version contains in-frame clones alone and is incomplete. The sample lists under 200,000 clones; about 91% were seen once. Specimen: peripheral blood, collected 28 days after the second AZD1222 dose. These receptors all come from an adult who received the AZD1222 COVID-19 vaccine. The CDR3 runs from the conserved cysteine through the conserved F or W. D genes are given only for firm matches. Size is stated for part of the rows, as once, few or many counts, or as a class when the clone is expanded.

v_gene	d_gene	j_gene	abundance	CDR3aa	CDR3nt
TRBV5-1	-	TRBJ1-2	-	CASSLADSNYGYTF	TGCGCCAGCAGCCTAGCGGACAGCAACTATGGCTACACCTTC
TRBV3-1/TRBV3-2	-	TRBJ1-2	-	CASTPQPADYGYTF	TGTGCCAGCACCCCCCAGCCAGCAGATTATGGCTACACCTTC
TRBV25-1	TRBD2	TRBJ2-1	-	CASSEAGGSYNEQFF	TGTGCCAGCAGTGAGGCGGGAGGGTCTTACAATGAGCAGTTCTTC
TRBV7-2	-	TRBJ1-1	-	CASSPGSWTEAFF	TGTGCCAGCAGCCCAGGGTCATGGACTGAAGCTTTCTTT
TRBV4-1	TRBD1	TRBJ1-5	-	CASSPQGVGSQPQHF	TGCGCCAGCAGCCCCCAGGGGGTCGGCAGTCAGCCCCAGCATTTT
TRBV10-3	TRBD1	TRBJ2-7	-	CAIGGQGTDEQYF	TGTGCCATCGGGGGACAGGGGACAGACGAGCAGTACTTC
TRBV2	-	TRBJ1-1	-	CASSDWEYEAFF	TGTGCCAGCAGTGATTGGGAGTACGAAGCTTTCTTT
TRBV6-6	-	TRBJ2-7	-	CASSYSGRDEQYF	TGTGCCAGCAGTTACTCGGGTAGAGACGAGCAGTACTTC
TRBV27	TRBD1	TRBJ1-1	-	CASSFSTGVNTEAFF	TGTGCCAGCAGTTTTTCGACAGGGGTGAACACTGAAGCTTTCTTT
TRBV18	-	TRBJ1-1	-	CASSPKRGVENTEAFF	TGTGCCAGCTCACCAAAACGGGGAGTAGAGAACACTGAAGCTTTCTTT
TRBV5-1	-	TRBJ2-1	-	CASSTGVYNEQFF	TGCGCCAGCAGCACCGGAGTTTACAATGAGCAGTTCTTC
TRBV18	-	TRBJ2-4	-	CASSPGNIQYF	TGTGCCAGCTCACCGGGGAACATTCAGTACTTC
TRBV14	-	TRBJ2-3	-	CASSQGVGTPSTDTQYF	TGTGCCAGCAGCCAGGGAGTTGGGACCCCCAGCACAGATACGCAGTATTTT
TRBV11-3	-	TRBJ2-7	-	CASSPQGFYEQYF	TGTGCCAGCAGCCCCCAGGGGTTCTACGAGCAGTACTTC
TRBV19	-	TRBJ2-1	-	CASSLGGTYNEQFF	TGTGCCAGTAGTCTGGGCGGGACCTACAATGAGCAGTTCTTC
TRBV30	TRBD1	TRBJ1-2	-	CAWRLTGTGNYGYTF	TGTGCCTGGAGACTAACCGGGACAGGAAACTATGGCTACACCTTC
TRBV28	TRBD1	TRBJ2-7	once	CASSTLRQGPNEQYF	TGTGCCAGCAGTACCCTAAGACAGGGCCCCAACGAGCAGTACTTC
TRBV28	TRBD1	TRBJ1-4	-	CASSTGDRATNEKLFF	TGTGCCAGCAGTACAGGGGATCGGGCGACTAATGAAAAACTGTTTTTT
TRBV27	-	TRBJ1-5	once	CASTSRGPNQPQHF	TGTGCCAGCACTTCACGGGGCCCCAATCAGCCCCAGCATTTT
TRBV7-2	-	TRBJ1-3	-	CASSPKAGISGNTIYF	TGTGCCAGCAGCCCCAAGGCGGGCATCTCTGGAAACACCATATATTTT
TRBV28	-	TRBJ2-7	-	CASSFLHNIYEQYF	TGTGCCAGCAGTTTCTTACATAACATCTACGAGCAGTACTTC
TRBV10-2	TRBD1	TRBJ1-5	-	CASSEGNRGQPQHF	TGCGCCAGCAGTGAGGGGAACAGGGGACAGCCCCAGCATTTT
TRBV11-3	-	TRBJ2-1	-	CASSLGGSYNEQFF	TGTGCCAGCAGCTTAGGGGGGTCCTACAATGAGCAGTTCTTC
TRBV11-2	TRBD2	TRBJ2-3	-	CASSGTGLGGGLTDTQYF	TGTGCCAGCAGCGGGACGGGACTAGGCGGGGGCCTCACAGATACGCAGTATTTT
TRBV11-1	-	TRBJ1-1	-	CASSPDRTEAFF	TGTGCCAGCAGCCCAGACAGGACTGAAGCTTTCTTT
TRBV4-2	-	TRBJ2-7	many	CASSQDLGDNSYEQYF	TGTGCCAGCAGCCAAGATCTGGGGGACAACTCCTACGAGCAGTACTTC
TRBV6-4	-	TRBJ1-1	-	CASTSGRGEMNTEAFF	TGTGCCAGCACGTCGGGTAGGGGTGAGATGAACACTGAAGCTTTCTTT
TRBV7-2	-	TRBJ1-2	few	CASSSDFMNYGYTF	TGTGCCAGCAGCTCAGACTTCATGAACTATGGCTACACCTTC
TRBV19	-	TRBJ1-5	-	CASTLFSSNQPQHF	TGTGCCAGTACCTTATTCTCCAGCAATCAGCCCCAGCATTTT
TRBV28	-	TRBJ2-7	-	CASSRGTAAYEQYF	TGTGCCAGCAGCCGCGGGACTGCAGCCTACGAGCAGTACTTC
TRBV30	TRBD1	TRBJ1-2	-	CAWSDDRGSYGYTF	TGTGCCTGGAGTGACGACAGGGGAAGCTATGGCTACACCTTC
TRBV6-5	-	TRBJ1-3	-	CASSYAGSGNTIYF	TGTGCCAGCAGTTATGCGGGCTCTGGAAACACCATATATTTT
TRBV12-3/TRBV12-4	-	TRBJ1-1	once	CASRGDPPVEAFF	TGTGCCAGCAGGGGGGACCCCCCTGTTGAAGCTTTCTTT
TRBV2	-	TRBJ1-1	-	CASMAGSVQTEAFF	TGTGCCAGCATGGCAGGGAGCGTTCAGACTGAAGCTTTCTTT
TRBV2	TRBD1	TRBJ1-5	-	CASGRQGIYNQPQHF	TGTGCCAGCGGACGACAGGGAATATACAATCAGCCCCAGCATTTT
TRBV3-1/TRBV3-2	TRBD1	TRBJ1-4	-	CASSPRDRGPSNEKLFF	TGTGCCAGCAGCCCACGGGACAGGGGGCCGTCTAATGAAAAACTGTTTTTT
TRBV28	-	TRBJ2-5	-	CASRQVGRETQYF	TGTGCCAGCAGACAGGTCGGTAGGGAGACCCAGTACTTC
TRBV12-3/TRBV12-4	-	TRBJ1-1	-	CASSHDGTEAFF	TGTGCCAGCAGTCATGACGGCACTGAAGCTTTCTTT
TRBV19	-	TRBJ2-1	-	CASSIRPGNEQFF	TGTGCCAGTAGTATCCGGCCCGGGAATGAGCAGTTCTTC
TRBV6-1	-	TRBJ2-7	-	CASSEGGVLYEQYF	TGTGCCAGCAGTGAAGGAGGGGTCCTCTACGAGCAGTACTTC
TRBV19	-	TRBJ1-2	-	CASSIDEGAGYTF	TGTGCCAGTAGTATAGATGAAGGGGCTGGCTACACCTTC
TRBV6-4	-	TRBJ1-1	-	CASSDSPEKPSEAFF	TGTGCCAGCAGTGACTCGCCCGAGAAGCCTTCCGAAGCTTTCTTT
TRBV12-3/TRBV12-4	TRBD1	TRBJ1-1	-	CASSSWDREAFF	TGTGCCAGCAGTTCCTGGGACAGGGAAGCTTTCTTT
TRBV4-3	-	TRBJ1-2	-	CASSQDRTAQGYTF	TGCGCCAGCAGCCAAGACAGGACAGCTCAAGGCTACACCTTC
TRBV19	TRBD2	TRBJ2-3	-	CASSIDRGEVGSGTQYF	TGTGCCAGTAGTATAGATCGGGGGGAGGTAGGGAGTGGTACGCAGTATTTT